These T cell receptor beta chains were read from a single sample in a study of blood T cell repertoires in COVID-19. Profiled with immunoSEQ multiplex PCR; TCRdb holds only in-frame clones, not every one. The sample has 140,000 to 150,000 clones, around 84% seen once; the top ten hold about 38%. Sequencing was done on a sample of peripheral blood. These receptors were obtained from a human donor in a cohort sampled during active COVID-19. The CDR3 runs from the conserved cysteine through the conserved F or W. A D gene is named only where the DNA matches it firmly. Expanded clones get a size class; other rows say once, few or many, or leave the size out.

D	V	size	J	DNA	CDR3
NA	TRBV6-6	NA	TRBJ1-5	TGTGCCTCCGAAACGGACGCGGGACAGCCCCAGCATTTT	CASETDAGQPQHF
NA	TRBV28	NA	TRBJ1-3	TGTGCCAGCAGTTTAGCGGGGGCGGGTGGAAACACCATATATTTT	CASSLAGAGGNTIYF
TRBD1	TRBV11-3	NA	TRBJ2-4	TGTGCCAGCAGCTTCACAGGGGGCAAAAACATTCAGTACTTC	CASSFTGGKNIQYF
NA	TRBV14	NA	TRBJ2-5	TGTGCCAGCAGCCGGTATAGGACAGCCTACCAAGAGACCCAGTACTTC	CASSRYRTAYQETQYF
NA	TRBV19	once	TRBJ1-5	TGTGCCACGAAGGGGCAGTTCAATCAGCCCCAGCATTTT	CATKGQFNQPQHF
TRBD1	TRBV5-4	NA	TRBJ1-1	TGTGCCAGCAGCCTTGGGACAGGGAGATCCATGAACACTGAAGCTTTCTTT	CASSLGTGRSMNTEAFF
TRBD2	TRBV5-1	NA	TRBJ2-5	TGCGCCAGCAGCTTTCGCGGACTAGCGGGGATAGAGACCCAGTACTTC	CASSFRGLAGIETQYF
TRBD1	TRBV6-5	NA	TRBJ1-2	TGTGCCAGCAGTTATCAGGGGGCATCGAGAGGCTACACCTTC	CASSYQGASRGYTF
NA	TRBV6-5	few	TRBJ1-2	TGTGCCACCCTGGGGGGGGCCGGCTATGGCTACACCTTC	CATLGGAGYGYTF
NA	TRBV6-2/TRBV6-3	NA	TRBJ1-4	TGTGCCAGCAGTCTAATTCTCCGGGCTAATGAAAAACTGTTTTTT	CASSLILRANEKLFF
TRBD2	TRBV7-2	NA	TRBJ2-3	TGTGCCAGCAGCTTAGTAGGGTCACTAGCGGGGGGTGATACGCAGTATTTT	CASSLVGSLAGGDTQYF
NA	TRBV25-1	NA	TRBJ1-4	TGTGCCAGCAGTGAATCCAGGGGTACTGAAAAACTGTTTTTT	CASSESRGTEKLFF
TRBD1	TRBV5-6	NA	TRBJ1-2	TGTGCCAGCAGCCTGTGGGACAGGGGAATAATGTGGGGCTACACCTTC	CASSLWDRGIMWGYTF
NA	TRBV6-5	NA	TRBJ1-1	TGTGCCAGCAGTTACTCTTCTAGGTTAGACACTGAAGCTTTCTTT	CASSYSSRLDTEAFF
TRBD1	TRBV5-1	NA	TRBJ2-5	TGCGCCAGCACCTTGGGACAGGGACGAGAGACCCAGTACTTC	CASTLGQGRETQYF
NA	TRBV24-1	NA	TRBJ1-1	TGTGCCACCAGTGAGAGCGTGAACACTGAAGCTTTCTTT	CATSESVNTEAFF
TRBD1	TRBV2	NA	TRBJ1-2	TGTGCCAGCAGTTCGGACAGGCGACGAGGCTACACCTTC	CASSSDRRRGYTF
NA	TRBV11-2	once	TRBJ2-7	TGTGCCAGCAGCTGGACTGGGAGGAGCGCCGAGCAGTACTTC	CASSWTGRSAEQYF
NA	TRBV6-5	few	TRBJ2-2	TGTGCCAGCAGTTACTCGGCAGGGGCTAACACCGGGGAGCTGTTTTTT	CASSYSAGANTGELFF
NA	TRBV27	NA	TRBJ1-5	TGTGCCAGCAGTTTAATCCAGAATCAGCCCCAGCATTTT	CASSLIQNQPQHF
NA	TRBV19	NA	TRBJ1-5	TGTGCCAGTAGTATACTGGCCGGAGATCAGCCCCAGCATTTT	CASSILAGDQPQHF
TRBD1	TRBV7-9	NA	TRBJ1-2	TGTGCCAGCAGCTTGGCCGGGGAAGGGGGCCGGGGCTACACCTTC	CASSLAGEGGRGYTF
TRBD1	TRBV11-3	NA	TRBJ1-3	TGTGCCAGCAGCCTGGGACAGGGGAGCTCTGGAAACACCATATATTTT	CASSLGQGSSGNTIYF
NA	TRBV2	NA	TRBJ1-4	TGTGCCAGCAGTGAAGAGGGGATTACTAATGAAAAACTGTTTTTT	CASSEEGITNEKLFF
TRBD1	TRBV30	NA	TRBJ1-5	TGTGCCTGGAGTGGGACAGGGCAACAGCCCCAGCATTTT	CAWSGTGQQPQHF
NA	TRBV2	NA	TRBJ2-1	TGTGCCAGCAGTGTACTATACGGAAATGAGCAGTTCTTC	CASSVLYGNEQFF
NA	TRBV4-2	NA	TRBJ2-1	TGTGCCAGCAGCCCCGACAGGCTTGAGCAGTTCTTC	CASSPDRLEQFF
NA	TRBV3-1/TRBV3-2	NA	TRBJ1-1	TGTGCCAGCAGCCTTGGCGGGGAAAACACTGAAGCTTTCTTT	CASSLGGENTEAFF
NA	TRBV13	NA	TRBJ2-3	TGTGCCAGCAGCTTCAAAAGCACAGATACGCAGTATTTT	CASSFKSTDTQYF
TRBD1	TRBV14	NA	TRBJ2-7	TGTGCCAGCAGCCAACACCGGGACAGGGATTTTGACGAGCAGTACTTC	CASSQHRDRDFDEQYF
TRBD1	TRBV19	NA	TRBJ1-5	TGTGCCAGTAATATAGGGCAGGGGGCTCGACAGCCCCAGCATTTT	CASNIGQGARQPQHF
TRBD1	TRBV5-4	NA	TRBJ1-1	TGTGCCAGCAGCAGACAGGGAAGCACTGAAGCTTTCTTT	CASSRQGSTEAFF
NA	TRBV5-1	NA	TRBJ2-3	TGCGCCAGCAGCTTGACTGCCACAGATACGCAGTATTTT	CASSLTATDTQYF
TRBD1	TRBV9	NA	TRBJ1-3	TGTGCCAGCAGCGTATTACAGGGGACTGGAAACACCATATATTTT	CASSVLQGTGNTIYF
NA	TRBV30	NA	TRBJ2-4	TGTGCCTGGAGTGCGGCGGTAGCCAAAAACATTCAGTACTTC	CAWSAAVAKNIQYF
NA	TRBV7-9	NA	TRBJ1-4	TGTGCCAGCAGCCCTGGGGGGGAAAAACTGTTTTTT	CASSPGGEKLFF
TRBD2	TRBV4-1	NA	TRBJ2-2	TGCGCCAGCAGCCAACGTTACCGGGGCGGGGGGAACACCGGGGAGCTGTTTTTT	CASSQRYRGGGNTGELFF
NA	TRBV4-1	once	TRBJ1-3	TGCGCCAGCAGCCAAGAACGGGGGGCTACCTCTGGAAACACCATATATTTT	CASSQERGATSGNTIYF
NA	TRBV30	few	TRBJ1-3	TGTGCCTGGAAGCTCTCTGGAAACACCATATATTTT	CAWKLSGNTIYF
NA	TRBV3-1/TRBV3-2	NA	TRBJ1-4	TGTGCCAGCAGCCGTCGACAGGAAGGTGAAAAACTGTTTTTT	CASSRRQEGEKLFF
TRBD1	TRBV5-1	NA	TRBJ2-2	TGCGCCAGCAGCTCTGGACAGGGCCCAGTAGCCGGGGAGCTGTTTTTT	CASSSGQGPVAGELFF
NA	TRBV19	NA	TRBJ2-3	TGTGCCAGTAGTATGAGGGCAGACACAGATACGCAGTATTTT	CASSMRADTDTQYF
TRBD2	TRBV4-3	NA	TRBJ2-3	TGCGCCAGCAGCCAAGATTTGGCTAGCGGGGTCACAGATACGCAGTATTTT	CASSQDLASGVTDTQYF
TRBD2	TRBV15	NA	TRBJ2-3	TGTGCCACCAGCCCTCAGGCGGGGGGCCCCTTCGGTACGCAGTATTTT	CATSPQAGGPFGTQYF
NA	TRBV30	NA	TRBJ1-1	TGTGCCTGGAGTTGGAGCAACACTGAAGCTTTCTTT	CAWSWSNTEAFF
NA	TRBV30	large	TRBJ2-2	TGTGCCTGGAGCTGGGGACAACCGACCGGGGAGCTGTTTTTT	CAWSWGQPTGELFF
NA	TRBV7-9	NA	TRBJ2-1	TGTGCCAGCAGCTTAAATCAGGGGAGTGAGCAGTTCTTC	CASSLNQGSEQFF
NA	TRBV7-8	NA	TRBJ2-7	TGTGCCAGCAGCTTAGGTCAGGGCCTCTTACCCTACGAGCAGTACTTC	CASSLGQGLLPYEQYF
TRBD1	TRBV4-3	NA	TRBJ2-7	TGCGCCAGCAGCCTTACCGGGACAGGCTGGAACGAGCAGTACTTC	CASSLTGTGWNEQYF
TRBD2	TRBV7-9	NA	TRBJ2-5	TGTGCCAGCAGCCCATGGACTAGCGGGGGGGCTTCAGAGACCCAGTACTTC	CASSPWTSGGASETQYF
TRBD1	TRBV7-2	NA	TRBJ2-2	TGTGCCAGCAGCTTTGCAGGGGGCGGTAGCACCGGGGAGCTGTTTTTT	CASSFAGGGSTGELFF
TRBD1	TRBV9	NA	TRBJ2-3	TGTGCCAGCAATACAGGGGAAGTAAGCACAGATACGCAGTATTTT	CASNTGEVSTDTQYF
TRBD2	TRBV15	NA	TRBJ2-6	TGTGCCACCAGCAGAGATAGCGGGTGGGGTGCGAGGGCCAACGTCCTGACTTTC	CATSRDSGWGARANVLTF
TRBD1	TRBV24-1	NA	TRBJ1-5	TGTGCCACCAGTGCAACGACAGGGAATAGCAATCAGCCCCAGCATTTT	CATSATTGNSNQPQHF
NA	TRBV4-3	NA	TRBJ2-1	TGCGCCAGCAGCCAAGGCGACTATTACAATGAGCAGTTCTTC	CASSQGDYYNEQFF
NA	TRBV18	NA	TRBJ2-3	TGTGCCAGCTCACCCACCTCCCTCAGTAGCACAGATACGCAGTATTTT	CASSPTSLSSTDTQYF
TRBD2	TRBV19	NA	TRBJ2-5	TGTGCCAGTAGTATAGGCGGGACTAGCGGAAGAGAGACCCAGTACTTC	CASSIGGTSGRETQYF
NA	TRBV19	NA	TRBJ2-7	TGTGCCAGCTGCAGCAGGGCCCGCTGCGAGCAGTACTTC	CASCSRARCEQYF
NA	TRBV12-3/TRBV12-4	NA	TRBJ2-3	TGTGCCAGCAGGCCAAGCGGGACAGATACGCAGTATTTT	CASRPSGTDTQYF
TRBD1	TRBV29-1	NA	TRBJ2-7	TGCAGCGTGTCGACAGGGGAGCTGTACGAGCAGTACTTC	CSVSTGELYEQYF